The 26 T cell receptor beta chains below were found in one sample sequenced in a study of beta chain features in type 1 diabetes. All of the isolated RNA was reverse transcribed, so expressed TCRB transcripts were sequenced. Assay used: immunoSEQ multiplex PCR; TCRdb lists only in-frame clones, some missing. The sample carries tens of thousands of clones, around three fifths recorded once. Sequenced sample: Tregs from blood. The receptors derive from a woman younger than 35 in good health.

The J gene is TRBJ2-7, the V gene TRBV25-1; TRBD1 matches 10 bases. Germline CDR1 is MGHDK and CDR2 is SYGVNS. The CDR3 has 15 amino acids. After removal of 6 bases from V and 6 bases from J, the junction contained 11 bases not matched to a gene. CDR3 coding DNA: TGTGCCAGCAGCCTGCCGGGACAGGGGATGCGCGAGCAGTACTTC. Translation: CASSLPGQGMREQYF.

The chain employs TRBV18 and TRBJ1-1; 7 nucleotides match TRBD1. V lost 2 bases to trimming and J lost 4 bases; unmatched junction nucleotides: 10. The germline V gene encodes CDR1 KGHSH and CDR2 LQKENI. The CDR3 runs 16 residues. DNA for the CDR3: TGTGCCAGCTCACCAGACCTGACAGGGATGGGCACTGAAGCTTTCTTT. Protein: CASSPDLTGMGTEAFF.

CDR3 sequence reads: CASSEFGGAYGYTF. The CDR3 nucleotides are TGTGCCAGCAGTGAATTCGGGGGGGCCTATGGCTACACCTTC. This chain joins TRBV25-1 and TRBJ1-2; TRBD1 is a possible D gene (6 bases). This CDR3 is built from 14 residues. Per germline, CDR1 MGHDK and CDR2 SYGVNS. V was pared by 1 base and J by 4 bases, with 10 bases between.

This chain joins TRBV10-3 and TRBJ1-2; D may be TRBD1 (5 bases). The CDR3 covers 14 residues. Deletions cut 3 bases from V and 3 bases from J, with 11 bases between. In germline, CDR1 is ENHRY, CDR2 SYGVKD. The CDR3 loop reads CAISDRAGDYGYTF. The DNA of the CDR3 is TGTGCCATCAGTGACAGGGCGGGGGACTATGGCTACACCTTC.

This clone appeared a few times. This chain uses TRBV10-2 with TRBJ2-7, with TRBD2 matching over 8 bases. V shed 7 bases and J 7 bases; nucleotides not matched to a gene: 15. Germline assignment: CDR1 WSHSY and CDR2 SAAADI. The CDR3 spans 15 residues. CDR3 sequence reads: CASKVAGTSKGEQYF. CDR3 nucleotide sequence: TGCGCCAGCAAGGTCGCCGGGACTAGTAAGGGTGAGCAGTACTTC.

As DNA, the CDR3 is TGTGCCAGCAGGCCGGACAGTACCTACGAGCAGTACTTC. This codes for CASRPDSTYEQYF. J is TRBJ2-7 and V is TRBV2, with D tentatively TRBD1 (6 bases). This CDR3 spans 13 amino acids. Trimming removed 6 bases at V and 2 bases at J, with 11 bases between. Germline values: CDR1 SNHLY, CDR2 FYNNEI.

This sequence joins TRBV19 and TRBJ2-1; the match to TRBD2 covers 8 bases. Germline loops: CDR1 LNHDA, CDR2 SQIVND (reference sequence). This CDR3 contains 14 residues. V shed 4 bases and J 6 bases; nucleotides not matched to a gene: 5. CDR3 loop: CASSRRGVPNEQFF. The CDR3, as DNA: TGTGCCAGTAGTAGGCGGGGGGTTCCCAATGAGCAGTTCTTC.

The CDR3 sequence: CASSSDRTYEQYF. CDR3 nucleotides: TGTGCCAGCAGTTCAGACAGAACCTACGAGCAGTACTTC. The chain recombines TRBV6-6 with TRBJ2-7, with D perhaps TRBD1 (5 bases). Germline V lookup: CDR1 MNHNY, CDR2 SVGAGI (reference sequence). This CDR3 is 13 amino acids long. The germline V and J ends were trimmed by 4 bases and 2 bases, with 9 bases remaining between them.

J is TRBJ2-4 and V is TRBV5-1; TRBD1 matches 7 bases. This CDR3 has 14 amino acids. The J segment lost 8 bases and the V segment lost 4 bases, leaving 9 bases of the junction unmatched. The V gene's germline CDR1 is SGHRS and CDR2 YFSETQ. CDR3 region: CASSLGQVIDIQYF. The DNA for the CDR3 is TGCGCCAGCAGCCTCGGACAGGTCATAGACATTCAGTACTTC.

The rearrangement uses TRBV29-1 and TRBJ1-1, with 10 nucleotides matching TRBD1. The germline gives CDR1 SQVTM, CDR2 ANQGSEA. The J segment lost 5 bases and the V segment lost 6 bases, leaving 6 bases of the junction unmatched. The CDR3 covers 13 residues. CDR3 DNA sequence: TGCAGCGTGGGAGACAGGGGGCTAACTGAAGCTTTCTTT. Translated: CSVGDRGLTEAFF.

The V gene is TRBV6-6, the J gene TRBJ2-5, with D possibly matching TRBD2 (6 bases). The DNA end is more similar to TRBJ2-7, so the J call may be wrong. The CDR3 extends over 15 amino acids. Germline V gene sequence: CDR1 MNHNY, CDR2 SVGAGI (reference sequence). This chain's CDR3 is CASSYFGGGSYEQYF. The CDR3, as DNA: TGTGCCAGCAGTTACTTTGGGGGAGGTTCCTACGAGCAGTACTTC.

This sequence joins TRBV7-2 and TRBJ2-2; D gene uncertain. In germline, CDR1 is SGHTA, CDR2 FQGNSA. Trimming cost V 5 bases and J 4 bases, with 14 bases left between them. This CDR3 spans 15 amino acids. The CDR3 DNA reads TGTGCCAGCAGCCCCACCGCTCCGGTCACCGGGGAGCTGTTTTTT. It codes for CASSPTAPVTGELFF.

The sample holds a few counts of this clone. Other DNA sequences within the sample encode an identical CDR3. The rearrangement links TRBV27 to TRBJ2-3, with D perhaps matching TRBD2 (5 bases). From germline, CDR1 is MNHEY and CDR2 SMNVEV (reference sequence). This CDR3 is built from 12 residues. V gave up 3 bases and J gave up 7 bases, with 8 bases separating them. The CDR3: CASSFLGNTQYF. The CDR3 nucleotides are TGTGCCAGCAGTTTCCTCGGGAATACGCAGTATTTT.

About this clone itself: One junction end disagrees with the germline gene, perhaps due to a read error. The J gene is TRBJ2-5, the V gene TRBV5-1; TRBD2 matches at 10 bases. This CDR3 is 16 amino acids long. CDR1 and CDR2 (germline): SGHRS, YFSETQ. The CDR3 loop reads CASSLRASGGQETRYF. The DNA for the CDR3 is TGCGCCAGCAGCCTCCGGGCTAGCGGGGGCCAAGAGACCCGGTACTTC.

The chain carries TRBV19 and TRBJ1-5; D is ambiguous. This CDR3 contains 12 residues. With 3 bases removed from V and 6 bases from J, the gap between germline ends came to 6 bases. Germline-derived CDR1 and CDR2 are LNHDA and SQIVND (reference sequence). CDR3 amino acids: CASSIEGQPQHF. The CDR3, as DNA: TGTGCCAGTAGTATTGAGGGTCAGCCCCAGCATTTT.

This sequence joins TRBV9 and TRBJ2-6, with 7 bases aligning to TRBD2. The CDR3 totals 18 residues. After removal of 3 bases from V and 0 bases from J, the junction contained 9 bases not matched to a gene. Looked up from germline, CDR1 is SGDLS and CDR2 is YYNGEE. The CDR3: CASSARTRGNSGANVLTF. In nucleotides, the CDR3 is TGTGCCAGCAGCGCCCGGACTAGAGGGAACTCTGGGGCCAACGTCCTGACTTTC.

In this sample, this clone turned up a few times. V and J are TRBV9 and TRBJ2-3; no clear D. V lost 3 bases, J lost 8 bases, and 4 bases lay in between. The CDR3 has 10 amino acids. Germline values: CDR1 SGDLS, CDR2 YYNGEE. CDR3 region: CASSGSTQYF. In nucleotides, the CDR3 is TGTGCCAGCAGCGGGAGTACGCAGTATTTT. The entire variable domain, with the rest obtained from reference TRBV9 and TRBJ2-3, is as follows: DSGVTQTPKHLITATGQRVTLRCSPRSGDLSVYWYQQSLDQGLQFLIQYYNGEERAKGNILERFSAQQFPDLHSELNLSSLELGDSALYFCASSGSTQYFGPGTRLTVL.

The V and J genes are TRBV5-1 and TRBJ2-7; 10 bases agree with TRBD1. Trimming cost V 2 bases and J 3 bases; bases outside gene matches: 5. The CDR3 extends over 15 amino acids. CDR1 and CDR2 (germline): SGHRS, YFSETQ. CDR3 region: CASSLGQGVYYEQYF. As DNA, the CDR3 is TGCGCCAGCAGCTTAGGACAGGGGGTGTACTACGAGCAGTACTTC.

The genes are TRBV5-1 and TRBJ2-7; the D gene is possibly TRBD1 (5 bases). Germline V lookup: CDR1 SGHRS, CDR2 YFSETQ. Trimming shortened V by 5 bases and J by 0 bases, and 15 bases separated the two germline ends. This CDR3 region has 15 residues. In DNA, the CDR3 is TGCGCCAGCAGTGAAATAGGGGCCACCTCCTACGAGCAGTACTTC. Translation: CASSEIGATSYEQYF.

This clone was seen once. The chain employs TRBV5-1 and TRBJ2-4, with D possibly TRBD2 on 5 matching bases. CDR3 size: 15 residues. Trimming took off 0 bases at V and 0 bases at J, with 7 bases between the two ends. CDR1 and CDR2 (germline): SGHRS, YFSETQ. CDR3 sequence reads: CASSLGGLAKNIQYF. CDR3 sequence (DNA): TGCGCCAGCAGCTTGGGAGGGTTAGCCAAAAACATTCAGTACTTC.

The genes are TRBV30 and TRBJ1-5, with 7 bases identical to TRBD1. Germline CDR1 GTSNPN, CDR2 SVGIG (reference sequence). The CDR3 contains 14 residues. V was clipped by 3 bases and J by 1 base; unmatched bases: 3. CDR3 sequence reads: CAWSIGGSNQPQHF. DNA for the CDR3: TGTGCCTGGAGCATAGGGGGCAGCAATCAGCCCCAGCATTTT.

This chain connects TRBV13 to TRBJ2-5; possible D gene TRBD2, 6 bases. CDR3 length: 16 amino acids. V was pared by 1 base and J by 5 bases, with 17 bases between. Germline loops: CDR1 PRHDT, CDR2 FYEKMQ (reference sequence). The chain's CDR3 is CASSLESGPQVETQYF. The DNA for the CDR3 is TGTGCCAGCAGCTTAGAAAGCGGGCCACAAGTGGAGACCCAGTACTTC.

This chain uses TRBV7-2 with TRBJ2-3; 11 nucleotides agree with TRBD2. The V gene's germline CDR1 is SGHTA and CDR2 FQGNSA. Trimming took 2 bases from V and 7 from J; bases not matched to a gene: 11. This CDR3 has 17 residues. The CDR3 sequence: CASSLQASSGRQNTQYF. CDR3 bases: TGTGCCAGCAGCTTACAGGCCTCTAGCGGGAGGCAGAATACGCAGTATTTT.

V is TRBV5-6 and J is TRBJ2-1, with 7 nucleotides matching TRBD2. This CDR3 is 16 amino acids long. The germline V gene has CDR1 SGHDT and CDR2 YYEEEE. V lost 5 bases to trimming and J lost 1 base; unmatched junction nucleotides: 9. CDR3 protein: CASRYLGGRSYNEQFF. The CDR3 DNA reads TGTGCCAGCAGGTACCTTGGCGGGAGATCCTACAATGAGCAGTTCTTC. The variable domain in full, with the rest retrieved from reference TRBV5-6 and TRBJ2-1, is DAGVTQSPTHLIKTRGQQVTLRCSPKSGHDTVSWYQQALGQGPQFIFQYYEEEERQRGNFPDRFSGHQFPNYSSELNVNALLLGDSALYLCASRYLGGRSYNEQFFGPGTRLTVL.

This rearrangement joins TRBV7-2 to TRBJ2-1; 9 bases fit TRBD2. Germline V gene data show CDR1 as SGHTA and CDR2 as FQGNSA. With 7 bases clipped from V and 6 bases from J, the junction kept 10 bases outside the gene matches. This CDR3 comprises 15 residues. CDR3 nucleotides: TGTGCCAGCACCCTACGGAGCGGGAGGCCCAATGAGCAGTTCTTC. Translated: CASTLRSGRPNEQFF.

This rearrangement joins TRBV7-2 to TRBJ2-1, with TRBD1 identical over 8 bases. The germline CDR1 and CDR2 sequences are SGHTA and FQGNSA. V was clipped by 5 bases and J by 6 bases; unmatched bases: 6. The CDR3 is 14 amino acids. CDR3 in amino acids: CASSPTGAINEQFF. CDR3 DNA sequence: TGTGCCAGCAGCCCGACAGGGGCGATCAATGAGCAGTTCTTC.